Below are 14 T cell receptor beta chains sequenced from a single sample in a study of blood T cell repertoires in COVID-19. Sequenced by immunoSEQ multiplex PCR; TCRdb stores in-frame clones only, minus some. The top ten hold 0.65% to 0.95% of the sample, which has 200,000 or so clones, about nine tenths seen once. What was sequenced was peripheral blood. These receptors all come from a woman between 65 and 79 years old with acute or convalescent COVID-19.

The V and J genes are TRBV7-2 and TRBJ2-2; 7 bases line up with TRBD2. V lost 5 bases and J lost 7; bases outside the gene matches: 7. The CDR3 spans 14 residues. The V gene's germline CDR1 is SGHTA and CDR2 FQGNSA. In nucleotides, the CDR3 is TGTGCCAGCAGCCAAAAGGCGGGGGTCGGGGAGCTGTTTTTT. Translation gives CASSQKAGVGELFF.

The V gene is TRBV18, the J gene TRBJ1-5; 7 bases map to TRBD1. Germline V gene data show CDR1 as KGHSH and CDR2 as LQKENI. This CDR3 region has 13 residues. J was trimmed by 4 bases and V by 6 bases; bases with no gene match: 3. For the CDR3, the DNA is TGTGCCAGCTCTCAGGGGGTGAATCAGCCCCAGCATTTT. This sequence encodes CASSQGVNQPQHF.

The chain is built from TRBV15 and TRBJ1-5; D gene unclear. From germline, CDR1 is LNHNV and CDR2 YYDKDF (reference sequence). This CDR3 region has 17 residues. V lost 0 bases to trimming and J lost 5 bases, with 17 bases between them. As DNA, the CDR3 is TGTGCCACCAGCAGAGATTTGAGTTTACGAATGGATCAGCCCCAGCATTTT. Its protein product is CATSRDLSLRMDQPQHF.

This clone appeared a single time. The V call is TRBV2, the J call TRBJ1-5, with a weak D call TRBD1 (6 bases). Per the germline V gene, CDR1 is SNHLY and CDR2 is FYNNEI. Between the trimmed V and J ends, which lost 6 bases and 6 bases, there was a span of 15 bases. The CDR3 is 14 residues long. The CDR3 bases are TGTGCCAGCAGCTTACAGGGCGTGGGTCAGCCCCAGCATTTT. This sequence encodes CASSLQGVGQPQHF.

The chain employs TRBV4-3 and TRBJ1-2; D gene uncertain. The CDR3 is made up of 14 amino acids. Deletions cut 1 base from V and 0 bases from J, with 6 bases between. Looked up from germline, CDR1 is LGHNA and CDR2 is YSLEER. CDR3 loop: CASSQGLANYGYTF. CDR3 DNA sequence: TGCGCCAGCAGCCAAGGATTAGCTAACTATGGCTACACCTTC.

This chain uses TRBV29-1 with TRBJ2-1; possibly TRBD2 for D (5 bases). With 6 bases removed from V and 4 bases from J, the gap between germline ends came to 10 bases. Germline V gene lookup returns CDR1 SQVTM and CDR2 ANQGSEA. This CDR3 is 12 amino acids long. This chain's CDR3 is CSVRRGYNEQFF. The CDR3 DNA reads TGCAGCGTCCGCCGGGGTTACAATGAGCAGTTCTTC.

This clone came up once. The V call is TRBV18, the J call TRBJ2-2; D may be TRBD1 (5 bases). The CDR3 spans 15 residues. Trimming pared 2 bases from V and 0 bases from J, leaving 7 bases between. The germline V gene encodes CDR1 KGHSH and CDR2 LQKENI. CDR3 coding DNA: TGTGCCAGCTCACCAGGCAGGGCGAACACCGGGGAGCTGTTTTTT. Protein product: CASSPGRANTGELFF. Complete variable domain (other parts from reference TRBV18 and TRBJ2-2): NAGVMQNPRHLVRRRGQEARLRCSPMKGHSHVYWYRQLPEEGLKFMVYLQKENIIDESGMPKERFSAEFPKEGPSILRIQQVVRGDSAAYFCASSPGRANTGELFFGEGSRLTVL.

CDR3 DNA sequence: TGTGCCAGCAGTCTATCGACAGGGCCTCTTAACTACTATGGCTACACCTTC. It translates to CASSLSTGPLNYYGYTF. The chain joins TRBV6-2 or TRBV6-3 to TRBJ1-2; TRBD1 agrees at 7 bases. Germline CDR1 and CDR2: MNHEY and SVGEGT. This CDR3 contains 17 residues. Trimming took 5 bases from V and 3 from J; bases not matched to a gene: 15.

This chain uses TRBV6-5 with TRBJ2-3; D remains ambiguous. The CDR3 length is 13 residues. Trimming cost V 0 bases and J 5 bases, with 6 bases left between them. Germline loops: CDR1 MNHEY, CDR2 SVGAGI. The CDR3 region has the DNA TGTGCCAGCAGTTACTCCGAGGAAGATACGCAGTATTTT. The encoded protein is CASSYSEEDTQYF.

The rearrangement uses TRBV6-4 and TRBJ2-1; 8 bases are shared with TRBD2. J lost 8 bases, V lost 5 bases, and 17 bases had no gene match. The germline gives CDR1 MRHNA, CDR2 SNTAGT. The CDR3 has 17 amino acids. CDR3 bases: TGTGCCAGCAGTCCTACTTTTAGCGGGGCGGGTGTCTATGAGCAGTTCTTC. Amino acid sequence: CASSPTFSGAGVYEQFF.

The rearrangement links TRBV19 to TRBJ1-5, with no clear D. Germline-derived CDR1 and CDR2 are LNHDA and SQIVND (reference sequence). This CDR3 comprises 15 residues. The V and J ends lost 3 bases and 0 bases respectively, with 9 bases between them. CDR3 in amino acids: CASSIRTYSNQPQHF. CDR3 coding DNA: TGTGCCAGTAGTATTCGTACTTATAGCAATCAGCCCCAGCATTTT.

The V gene is TRBV9, the J gene TRBJ2-2; 16 positions agree with TRBD2. The CDR3 loop spans 20 amino acids. Germline lookup yields CDR1 SGDLS and CDR2 YYNGEE. The junction had 7 bases not matched to a gene; V was cut back by 0 bases and J by 2 bases. CDR3 nucleotide sequence: TGTGCCAGCAGCGTAGCGCCGGGACTAGCGGGAGGGGGCAACACCGGGGAGCTGTTTTTT. This encodes CASSVAPGLAGGGNTGELFF.

The chain is built from TRBV18 and TRBJ1-4, with 7 bases lining up with TRBD1. The CDR3 sequence is 15 residues long. V lost 6 bases, J lost 8 bases, and 12 bases stayed unmatched. Germline V gene sequence: CDR1 KGHSH, CDR2 LQKENI. The CDR3 DNA reads as TGTGCCAGCTCGCTCCAGGGGGTAGGCGGCGAAAAACTGTTTTTT. Residues: CASSLQGVGGEKLFF.

The genes are TRBV2 and TRBJ1-1, with no clear D. This CDR3 is built from 13 residues. Germline lookup yields CDR1 SNHLY and CDR2 FYNNEI. V was trimmed by 6 bases and J by 1 base, leaving 9 bases between them. The CDR3 protein is CASRIDKNTEAFF. DNA for the CDR3: TGTGCCAGCAGAATAGACAAGAACACTGAAGCTTTCTTT.